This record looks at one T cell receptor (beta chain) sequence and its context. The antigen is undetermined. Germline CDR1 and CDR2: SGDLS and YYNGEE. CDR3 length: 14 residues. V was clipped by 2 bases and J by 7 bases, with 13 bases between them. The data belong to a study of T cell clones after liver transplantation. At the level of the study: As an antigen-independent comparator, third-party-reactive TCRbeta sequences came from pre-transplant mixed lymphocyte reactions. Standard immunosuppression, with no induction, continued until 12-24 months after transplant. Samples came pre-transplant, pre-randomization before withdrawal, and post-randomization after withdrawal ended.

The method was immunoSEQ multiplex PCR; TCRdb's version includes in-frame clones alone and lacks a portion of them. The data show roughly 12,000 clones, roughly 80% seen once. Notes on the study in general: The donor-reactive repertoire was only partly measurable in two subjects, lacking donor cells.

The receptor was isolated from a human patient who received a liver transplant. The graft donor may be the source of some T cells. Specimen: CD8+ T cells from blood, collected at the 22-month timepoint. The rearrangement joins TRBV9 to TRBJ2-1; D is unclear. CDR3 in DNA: TGTGCCAGCAGCGTGGGTTCTCTAGAAAATGAGCAGTTCTTC. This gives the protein CASSVGSLENEQFF.